This T cell receptor (beta chain) was recorded in a study of T-cell memory formation after mild COVID-19. In the study overall: The study found TCR clusters largely donor specific. Study conclusions and caveats: Largely, contracting CD4+ clones fell within CM and EM, and contracting CD8+ clones within EMRA.

The CDR3 covers 16 residues. In germline, CDR1 is SGHDT, CDR2 YYEEEE. V gave up 4 bases and J gave up 0 bases; unmatched junction bases: 5. This clonotype was seen a few times. Its antigen is as yet unknown. TCRdb fed the 5' RACE reads into MiXCR, producing one record per CDR3 protein. This table holds about 260,000 distinct CDR3 sequences, approximately 15% found once. The J gene is TRBJ2-2, the V gene TRBV5-6, with 8 bases lining up with TRBD1. Sequencing input: PBMCs or a T cell subset sorted from them (not recorded which). This TCR was sampled from a man in his late teens or twenties who had mild COVID-19 (a few samples of this study predate the infection). Cell type and time point are not known. The CDR3 DNA follows: TGTGCCAGCAGCCCGGTGGACAGGGCGAACACCGGGGAGCTGTTTTTT. Its translation is CASSPVDRANTGELFF.